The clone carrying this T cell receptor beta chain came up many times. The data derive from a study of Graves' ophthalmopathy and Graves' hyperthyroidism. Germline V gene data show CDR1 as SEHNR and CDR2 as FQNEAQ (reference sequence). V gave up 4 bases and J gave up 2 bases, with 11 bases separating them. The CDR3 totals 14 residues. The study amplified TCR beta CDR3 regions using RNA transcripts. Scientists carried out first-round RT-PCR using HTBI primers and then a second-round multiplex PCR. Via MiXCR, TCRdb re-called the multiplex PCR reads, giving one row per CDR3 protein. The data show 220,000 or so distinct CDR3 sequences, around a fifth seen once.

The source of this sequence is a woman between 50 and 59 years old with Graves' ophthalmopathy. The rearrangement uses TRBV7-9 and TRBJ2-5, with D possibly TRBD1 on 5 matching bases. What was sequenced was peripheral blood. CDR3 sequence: CASSSGLRQETQYF. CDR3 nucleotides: TGTGCCAGCAGCTCAGGGCTCAGGCAAGAGACCCAGTACTTC.